What follows are 8 T cell receptor beta chains derived from one specimen sequenced in a study. TCRdb fed the 5' RACE reads into MiXCR, producing one record per CDR3 protein. Of about 12,000 distinct CDR3 sequences detected, about 53% appear once; the ten largest clones hold 12%. Tregs were sorted as CD4+CD25+CD127-/low cells. The sequenced sample was tumor-infiltrating Tregs sorted from the breast tumor. The receptors were sampled from a female donor with breast cancer.

The J gene is TRBJ2-1, the V gene TRBV3-1; TRBD2 aligns across 8 bases. This CDR3 spans 13 amino acids. Germline CDR1 and CDR2: LGHDT and YNNKEL (reference sequence). The junction had 0 bases not matched to a gene; V was cut back by 4 bases and J by 4 bases. DNA for the CDR3: TGTGCCAGCAGCCCGGGAGGGTACAATGAGCAGTTCTTC. Protein product: CASSPGGYNEQFF.

The count of this clonotype is one. This chain connects TRBV4-3 to TRBJ2-3, with D hard to call. The CDR3 runs 19 residues. The germline V gene has CDR1 LGHNA and CDR2 YSLEER. The germline V and J ends were trimmed by 0 bases and 0 bases, with 19 bases remaining between them. The DNA for the CDR3 is TGCGCCAGCAGCCAAGATCCGCCTCATGGATCATCTAGCACAGATACGCAGTATTTT. It specifies CASSQDPPHGSSSTDTQYF.

The chain combines TRBV7-8 with TRBJ1-2, with a tentative D call TRBD1 (5 bases). The germline V and J ends were trimmed by 4 bases and 2 bases, with 17 bases remaining between them. Germline CDR1 and CDR2: SGHVS and FQNEAQ. The CDR3 runs to 16 residues. The CDR3: CASSSGGGVVNYGYTF. Written as DNA, the CDR3 is TGTGCCAGCAGCTCCGGCGGGGGAGTTGTCAACTATGGCTACACCTTC. Looking up the rest from reference TRBV7-8 and TRBJ1-2 gives the full variable domain: GAGVSQSPRYKVAKRGQDVALRCDPISGHVSLFWYQQALGQGPEFLTYFQNEAQLDKSGLPSDRFFAERPEGSVSTLKIQRTQQEDSAVYLCASSSGGGVVNYGYTFGSGTRLTVV.

The chain couples TRBV29-1 to TRBJ2-5; D gene unclear. The CDR3 is 15 residues long. V was trimmed by 2 bases and J by 2 bases, leaving 15 bases between them. Germline V lookup: CDR1 SQVTM, CDR2 ANQGSEA. The CDR3 DNA reads as TGCAGCGTTGAACACCAACACGGCAAGCAAGAGACCCAGTACTTC. This gives the protein CSVEHQHGKQETQYF.

This clonotype was seen only a few times. The CDR3 DNA reads as TGTGCCAGCAGTTACGTCGTTAGTGGGGCCAACGTCCTGACTTTC. Translating it yields CASSYVVSGANVLTF. The V call is TRBV6-2 or TRBV6-3, the J call TRBJ2-6; D gene uncertain. The germline V gene encodes CDR1 MNHEY and CDR2 SVGEGT. This CDR3 is built from 15 residues. Between the trimmed V and J ends, which lost 2 bases and 3 bases, there was a span of 8 bases.

This clonotype showed up just a few times. This chain links TRBV20-1 with TRBJ2-3; 11 bases agree with TRBD2. V lost 0 bases and J lost 1; bases outside the gene matches: 3. Germline V gene lookup returns CDR1 DFQATT and CDR2 SNEGSKA (reference sequence). The CDR3 sequence is 16 residues long. DNA for the CDR3: TGCAGTGCTAGAGATACTAGCGGGAGTGGCACAGATACGCAGTATTTT. It translates to CSARDTSGSGTDTQYF.

The chain is built from TRBV4-2 and TRBJ1-1, with D hard to call. V gave up 0 bases and J gave up 6 bases, with 5 bases separating them. The CDR3 contains 12 residues. The germline V gene encodes CDR1 LGHNA and CDR2 YNFKEQ. DNA of the CDR3: TGTGCCAGCAGCCAAGAGGCGGCTGAAGCTTTCTTT. This translates into CASSQEAAEAFF.

The J gene is TRBJ1-1, the V gene TRBV12-3 or TRBV12-4, with D perhaps TRBD1 (5 bases). The V gene lost 5 bases and the J gene lost 4 bases, with 17 bases spanning the gap. This CDR3 region has 15 residues. This chain's CDR3 is CASSPPGQGVTEAFF. The CDR3 nucleotides are TGTGCCAGCAGTCCTCCGGGGCAGGGTGTCACTGAAGCTTTCTTT.